Listed here are 23 T cell receptor beta chains from one sample, sequenced in a study of blood T cell repertoires in COVID-19. Libraries were prepared by immunoSEQ multiplex PCR; TCRdb keeps only in-frame clonotypes and omits some of them. Of over 350,000 clones in the sample, about 89% were seen once. Sequenced sample: peripheral blood. The receptors come from a woman aged 25 to 45 with acute or convalescent COVID-19.

V is TRBV18 and J is TRBJ2-2; TRBD2 matches 10 bases. With 2 bases clipped from V and 7 bases from J, the junction kept 10 bases outside the gene matches. The germline gives CDR1 KGHSH, CDR2 LQKENI. The CDR3 is 17 residues long. In DNA, the CDR3 is TGTGCCAGCTCACCAGATCTAGCGGGGGCCTCAAGCGGGGAGCTGTTTTTT. Translation: CASSPDLAGASSGELFF.

The chain has TRBV30 and TRBJ1-1; 7 positions match TRBD1. This CDR3 comprises 12 residues. The germline gives CDR1 GTSNPN, CDR2 SVGIG (reference sequence). The junction had 6 bases not matched to a gene; V was cut back by 0 bases and J by 11 bases. The CDR3 nucleotides read TGTGCCTGGAGTGTGGGACAGCGTCGCGCTTTCTTT. Residues: CAWSVGQRRAFF.

Details on this clone: The sample holds other DNA sequences that translate to the same CDR3. This sequence joins TRBV24-1 and TRBJ2-7, with D tentatively TRBD1 (5 bases). V gave up 3 bases and J gave up 2 bases, with 13 bases separating them. Germline CDR1 is KGHDR and CDR2 is SFDVKD. The CDR3 length is 15 residues. In DNA, the CDR3 is TGTGCCACCAGTGATGGGCAGGGCAAGACCTACGAGCAGTACTTC. Protein sequence: CATSDGQGKTYEQYF.

The gene calls are TRBV5-1 and TRBJ2-5, with unresolved D. From germline, CDR1 is SGHRS and CDR2 YFSETQ. There are 13 residues in the CDR3. V was clipped by 10 bases and J by 4 bases, with 17 bases between them. The CDR3 region is CASSSGGGETQYF. CDR3 coding DNA: TGCGCCTCTTCCAGTGGTGGCGGAGAGACCCAGTACTTC.

The rearrangement joins TRBV5-1 to TRBJ2-3, with a weak D call TRBD1 (6 bases). V was pared by 1 base and J by 3 bases, with 12 bases between. The CDR3 is made up of 15 amino acids. Looked up from germline, CDR1 is SGHRS and CDR2 is YFSETQ. CDR3 nucleotide sequence: TGCGCCAGCAGCTTGTACAGGGATGGTACAGATACGCAGTATTTT. This translates into CASSLYRDGTDTQYF.

This sequence joins TRBV7-3 and TRBJ2-6; the D is unclear. This CDR3 has 19 residues. Germline CDR1 and CDR2: SGHTA and FQGTGA. Trimming shortened V by 5 bases and J by 0 bases, and 20 bases separated the two germline ends. Here the CDR3 DNA reads TGTGCCAGCAGCGGTCCCCAGGAAGCAGCCCCCTCTGGGGCCAACGTCCTGACTTTC. This sequence encodes CASSGPQEAAPSGANVLTF.

V usage is TRBV29-1 and J usage is TRBJ2-1, with 11 bases fitting TRBD2. With 4 bases clipped from V and 7 bases from J, the junction kept 6 bases outside the gene matches. This CDR3 region has 14 residues. Germline values: CDR1 SQVTM, CDR2 ANQGSEA. The CDR3 here is CSVVSGGVGNEQFF. The CDR3 DNA reads as TGCAGCGTTGTTAGCGGGGGGGTTGGAAATGAGCAGTTCTTC.

This rearrangement joins TRBV30 to TRBJ1-2, with D maybe TRBD1 (6 bases). Germline-derived CDR1 and CDR2 are GTSNPN and SVGIG (reference sequence). The CDR3 consists of 14 residues. Trimming removed 2 bases from V and 2 bases from J, with 12 bases in between. As DNA, the CDR3 is TGTGCCTGGAGTACACAGGGTTGGAACTATGGCTACACCTTC. It translates to CAWSTQGWNYGYTF.

V is TRBV19 and J is TRBJ1-1, with D uncertain. Germline V gene data show CDR1 as LNHDA and CDR2 as SQIVND (reference sequence). V was shortened by 7 bases and J by 1 base, with 16 bases between the two germline ends. The length of the CDR3 is 15 residues. Here the CDR3 reads CASTYGGGPNTEAFF. CDR3 sequence (DNA): TGTGCCAGTACCTATGGAGGAGGCCCGAACACTGAAGCTTTCTTT.

This rearrangement joins TRBV4-1 to TRBJ2-1; 8 bases fit TRBD1. With V trimmed by 3 bases and J by 2 bases, 6 bases remained unmatched. Germline-derived CDR1 and CDR2 are MGHRA and YSYEKL. The CDR3 has 16 residues. DNA for the CDR3: TGCGCCAGCAGCCACATTACGACAGGGGCCTACAATGAGCAGTTCTTC. It specifies CASSHITTGAYNEQFF.

The chain combines TRBV5-1 with TRBJ2-5; 8 bases fit TRBD2. Germline CDR1 reads SGHRS; CDR2 reads YFSETQ. Trimming took 4 bases from V and 2 from J; bases not matched to a gene: 7. The CDR3 runs to 15 residues. The CDR3 sequence is CASSTEAGVQETQYF. CDR3 DNA sequence: TGCGCCAGCAGCACCGAAGCGGGGGTACAAGAGACCCAGTACTTC.

This clone was detected many times. The DNA of the CDR3 is TGTGCCAGTAGTATAGCATCTACCTACGAGCAGTACTTC. Translation gives CASSIASTYEQYF. The J gene is TRBJ2-7, the V gene TRBV19; D ambiguous. The CDR3 loop spans 13 amino acids. V was trimmed by 1 base and J by 2 bases, leaving 6 bases between them. Germline lookup yields CDR1 LNHDA and CDR2 SQIVND (reference sequence). Looking up the rest from reference TRBV19 and TRBJ2-7 gives the full variable domain: DGGITQSPKYLFRKEGQNVTLSCEQNLNHDAMYWYRQDPGQGLRLIYYSQIVNDFQKGDIAEGYSVSREKKESFPLTVTSAQKNPTAFYLCASSIASTYEQYFGPGTRLTVT.

The V call is TRBV10-3, the J call TRBJ1-1; TRBD1 agrees at 9 bases. The CDR3 extends over 14 amino acids. Unmatched junction bases numbered 8, after V lost 9 bases and J lost 3 bases. Germline V CDR1 and CDR2: ENHRY, SYGVKD. CDR3 coding DNA: TGTGCCATGTCACAGGGGGCTGGGGACACTGAAGCTTTCTTT. Protein sequence: CAMSQGAGDTEAFF.

The chain is built from TRBV5-1 and TRBJ2-4; D possibly corresponds to TRBD1 (7 bases). Germline CDR1 and CDR2: SGHRS and YFSETQ. The CDR3 has 14 amino acids. V was cut by 4 bases and J by 7 bases, with 15 bases left in between. The CDR3 spells CASSRGTEGNIQYF. The CDR3 DNA reads TGCGCCAGCAGCCGGGGGACAGAGGGGAACATTCAGTACTTC.

V usage is TRBV5-4 and J usage is TRBJ2-5; weak D call: TRBD2 (7 bases). Germline lookup yields CDR1 SGHNT and CDR2 YYREEE (reference sequence). The CDR3 runs 19 residues. With 0 bases removed from V and 1 base from J, the gap between germline ends came to 22 bases. The CDR3 DNA sequence: TGTGCCAGCAGCTTGGATGGGGGGGGCGAATTTAGTAGCCAAGAGACCCAGTACTTC. It specifies CASSLDGGGEFSSQETQYF.

The rearrangement links TRBV9 to TRBJ2-7; D is possibly TRBD1 (6 bases). Germline-derived CDR1 and CDR2 are SGDLS and YYNGEE. Trimming stripped 2 bases from V and 3 bases from J, with 18 bases between. CDR3 length: 16 residues. The CDR3 sequence: CASSVGDRIAFYEQYF. CDR3 in DNA: TGTGCCAGCAGCGTGGGCGACAGGATCGCTTTCTACGAGCAGTACTTC.

The CDR3 spells CASSFSETGAYEQYF. The CDR3 DNA is TGTGCCAGCAGCTTTTCCGAGACAGGAGCCTACGAGCAGTACTTC. This chain uses TRBV5-8 with TRBJ2-7, with D possibly TRBD1 on 6 matching bases. The V gene's germline CDR1 is SGHTS and CDR2 YDEGEE. The CDR3 is 15 residues long. V lost 2 bases to trimming and J lost 2 bases, with 14 bases between them. The entire variable domain, with the rest obtained from reference TRBV5-8 and TRBJ2-7, is as follows: EAGVTQSPTHLIKTRGQQATLRCSPISGHTSVYWYQQALGLGLQFLLWYDEGEERNRGNFPPRFSGRQFPNYSSELNVNALELEDSALYLCASSFSETGAYEQYFGPGTRLTVT.

This chain joins TRBV12-1 and TRBJ2-7; the D call in the table, TRBD1, was not verified against the DNA. TRBV12-1 is noted as a pseudogene. This CDR3 comprises 13 residues. The CDR3 region is CASSTGHVYEQYF. In DNA, the CDR3 is TGTGCCAGCAGCACAGGACACGTCTACGAGCAGTACTTC.

DNA for the CDR3: TGTGCCAGCAGCTTAAGGGGCAGGGAATCTCTTTCACCCCTCCACTTT. Its translation: CASSLRGRESLSPLHF. This sequence joins TRBV7-3 and TRBJ1-6, with D perhaps TRBD1 (5 bases). The CDR3 extends over 16 amino acids. Germline CDR1 reads SGHTA; CDR2 reads FQGTGA. V lost 1 base and J lost 9, with 16 bases in between.

The V call is TRBV6-2 or TRBV6-3, the J call TRBJ2-3, with D possibly being TRBD1 (7 bases). Trimming pared 5 bases from V and 4 bases from J, leaving 19 bases between. The CDR3 runs 16 residues. Germline CDR1 is MNHEY and CDR2 is SVGEGT. CDR3 sequence reads: CASSPFRGADADTQYF. In DNA form, the CDR3 reads TGTGCCAGCAGTCCCTTCAGGGGGGCGGACGCAGATACGCAGTATTTT.

The genes are TRBV4-1 and TRBJ2-7; 7 positions agree with TRBD2. V shed 1 base and J 7 bases; nucleotides not matched to a gene: 16. This CDR3 spans 17 amino acids. Germline CDR1 and CDR2: MGHRA and YSYEKL. CDR3 amino acids: CASSQVLDRTSIGEQYF. The CDR3 nucleotides are TGCGCCAGCAGCCAAGTCTTGGACCGGACTAGTATAGGGGAGCAGTACTTC.

This chain uses TRBV10-2 with TRBJ2-7; D not resolved. The CDR3 loop spans 14 amino acids. With 3 bases removed from V and 3 bases from J, the gap between germline ends came to 12 bases. The V gene's germline CDR1 is WSHSY and CDR2 SAAADI. Written as DNA, the CDR3 is TGCGCCAGCAGTGATCCTGGGCACAACTACGAGCAGTACTTC. This codes for CASSDPGHNYEQYF.

The J gene is TRBJ2-2, the V gene TRBV6-6; possibly TRBD2 for D (7 bases). This CDR3 has 14 residues. V lost 6 bases, J lost 6 bases, and 14 bases lay in between. Germline V CDR1 and CDR2: MNHNY, SVGAGI (reference sequence). The CDR3 coding sequence is TGTGCCAGCAGACTAAGGGGGGGGCCCGGGGAGCTGTTTTTT. It encodes CASRLRGGPGELFF.